The source of this T cell receptor beta chain is a study of cytomegalovirus exposure and HLA in healthy donors. Overall study findings and caveats: Most TCR sequences showed up rarely, but some public TCRs showed up in many donors. When analyzed later, a missense DCLRE1C variant was found to be linked to TCR beta V- and J-gene trimming. According to the study, around 180 TCR beta chains were cytomegalovirus-associated.

The study ran its PCR with 60 Vbeta and 13 Jbeta primers. Repertoires were generated with immunoSEQ multiplex PCR, while TCRdb's copy carries only in-frame clones and drops some. The repertoire holds about 160,000 clones, with around 76% as singletons. This clone was picked up one time. What it binds is unknown. The CDR3 loop spans 15 amino acids. CDR1 is SQVTM and CDR2 is ANQGSEA in the germline V gene. V gave up 5 bases and J gave up 5 bases, with 22 bases separating them. This receptor was identified in a man aged 40-49 years in good health and CMV-seropositive. The chain combines TRBV29-1 with TRBJ2-7; D is perhaps TRBD2 (6 bases). Sample: PBMCs. The DNA for the CDR3 is TGCAGCGTTACTTCTGGAAGGGGACTCCTCGACGAGCAGTACTTC. Translated, it gives CSVTSGRGLLDEQYF.